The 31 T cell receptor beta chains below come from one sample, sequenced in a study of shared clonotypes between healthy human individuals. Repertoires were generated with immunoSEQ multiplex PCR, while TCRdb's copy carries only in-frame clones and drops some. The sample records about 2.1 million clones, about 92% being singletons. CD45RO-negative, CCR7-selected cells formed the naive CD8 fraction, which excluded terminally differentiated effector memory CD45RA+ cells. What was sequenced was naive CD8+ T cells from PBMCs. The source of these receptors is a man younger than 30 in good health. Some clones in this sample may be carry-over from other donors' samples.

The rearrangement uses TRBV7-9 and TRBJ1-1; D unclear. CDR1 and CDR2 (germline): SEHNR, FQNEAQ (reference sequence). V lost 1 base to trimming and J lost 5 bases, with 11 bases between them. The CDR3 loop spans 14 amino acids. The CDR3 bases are TGTGCCAGCAGCTTAGTTTGGGTCCCAACTGAAGCTTTCTTT. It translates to CASSLVWVPTEAFF.

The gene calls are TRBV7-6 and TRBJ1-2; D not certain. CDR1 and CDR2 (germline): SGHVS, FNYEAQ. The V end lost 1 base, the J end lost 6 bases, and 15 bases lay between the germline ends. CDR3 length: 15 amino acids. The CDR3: CASSLGIKGANGYTF. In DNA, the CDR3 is TGTGCCAGCAGCTTAGGGATAAAGGGCGCTAATGGCTACACCTTC. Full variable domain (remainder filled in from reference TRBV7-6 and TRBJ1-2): GAGVSQSPRYKVTKRGQDVALRCDPISGHVSLYWYRQALGQGPEFLTYFNYEAQQDKSGLPNDRFSAERPEGSISTLTIQRTEQRDSAMYRCASSLGIKGANGYTFGSGTRLTVV.

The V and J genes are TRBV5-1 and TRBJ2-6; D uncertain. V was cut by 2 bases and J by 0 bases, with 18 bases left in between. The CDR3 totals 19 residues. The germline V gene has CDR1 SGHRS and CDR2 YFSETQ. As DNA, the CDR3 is TGCGCCAGCAGCTTACTACCGATCCGACGGAGCTCTGGGGCCAACGTCCTGACTTTC. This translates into CASSLLPIRRSSGANVLTF.

The CDR3 here is CASRGGTAPWYGYTF. Written as DNA, the CDR3 is TGTGCCAGCAGGGGGGGGACAGCCCCTTGGTATGGCTACACCTTC. J is TRBJ1-2 and V is TRBV28; 7 nucleotides line up with TRBD1. Germline loops: CDR1 MDHEN, CDR2 SYDVKM. Unmatched junction bases numbered 12, after V lost 6 bases and J lost 5 bases. The CDR3 is made up of 15 amino acids.

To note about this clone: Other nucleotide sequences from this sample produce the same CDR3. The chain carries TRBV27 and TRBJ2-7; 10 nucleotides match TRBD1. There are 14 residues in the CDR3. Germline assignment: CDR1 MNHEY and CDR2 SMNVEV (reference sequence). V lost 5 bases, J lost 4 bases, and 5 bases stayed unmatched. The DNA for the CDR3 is TGTGCCAGCAGTCCCGGGACAGGGGTTTACGAGCAGTACTTC. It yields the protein CASSPGTGVYEQYF.

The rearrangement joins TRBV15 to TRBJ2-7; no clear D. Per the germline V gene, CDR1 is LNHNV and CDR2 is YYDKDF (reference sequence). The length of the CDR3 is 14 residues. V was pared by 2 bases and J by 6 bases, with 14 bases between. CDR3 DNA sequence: TGTGCCACCAGCAGAAGACATCCTCCCCTCGAGCAGTACTTC. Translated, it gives CATSRRHPPLEQYF. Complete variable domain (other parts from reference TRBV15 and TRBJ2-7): DAMVIQNPRYQVTQFGKPVTLSCSQTLNHNVMYWYQQKSSQAPKLLFHYYDKDFNNEADTPDNFQSRRPNTSFCFLDIRSPGLGDTAMYLCATSRRHPPLEQYFGPGTRLTVT.

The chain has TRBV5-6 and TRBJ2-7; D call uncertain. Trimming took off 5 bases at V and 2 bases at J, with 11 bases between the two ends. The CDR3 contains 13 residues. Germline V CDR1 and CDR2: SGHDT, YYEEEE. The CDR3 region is CASSRSSTYEQYF. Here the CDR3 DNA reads TGTGCCAGCAGTCGTAGCAGCACCTACGAGCAGTACTTC.

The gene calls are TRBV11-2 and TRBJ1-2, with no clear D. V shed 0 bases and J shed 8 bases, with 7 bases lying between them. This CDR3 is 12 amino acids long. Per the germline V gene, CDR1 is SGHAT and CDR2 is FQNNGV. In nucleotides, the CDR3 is TGTGCCAGCAGCTTAGATAAACAGGGCTACACCTTC. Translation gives CASSLDKQGYTF.

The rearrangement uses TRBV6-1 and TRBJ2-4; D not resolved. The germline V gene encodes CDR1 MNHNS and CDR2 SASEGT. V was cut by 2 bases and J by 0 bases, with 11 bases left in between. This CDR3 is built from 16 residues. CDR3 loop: CASSEFEGRAKNIQYF. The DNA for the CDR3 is TGTGCCAGCAGTGAATTTGAAGGCAGAGCCAAAAACATTCAGTACTTC.

The DNA for the CDR3 is TGTGCCAGCAGTGAAGTACAGGGGTTGGGTCAGCCCCAGCATTTT. Amino acids: CASSEVQGLGQPQHF. The rearrangement joins TRBV6-1 to TRBJ1-5; 7 nucleotides match TRBD1. With V trimmed by 1 base and J by 6 bases, 6 bases remained unmatched. Germline CDR1 and CDR2: MNHNS and SASEGT. The CDR3 is 15 residues long.

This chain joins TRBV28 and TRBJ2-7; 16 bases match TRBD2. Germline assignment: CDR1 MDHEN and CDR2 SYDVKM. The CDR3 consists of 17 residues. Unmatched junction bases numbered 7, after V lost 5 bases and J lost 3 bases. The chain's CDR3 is CASSLGTSGRGFYEQYF. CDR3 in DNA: TGTGCCAGCAGTCTCGGGACTAGCGGGAGGGGATTCTACGAGCAGTACTTC.

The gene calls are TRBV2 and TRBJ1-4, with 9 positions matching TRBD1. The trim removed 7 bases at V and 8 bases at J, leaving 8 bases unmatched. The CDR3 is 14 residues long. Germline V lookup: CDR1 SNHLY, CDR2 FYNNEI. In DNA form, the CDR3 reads TGTGCCAGCACCACCGGGACAGGGAGGGAAAAACTGTTTTTT. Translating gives CASTTGTGREKLFF.

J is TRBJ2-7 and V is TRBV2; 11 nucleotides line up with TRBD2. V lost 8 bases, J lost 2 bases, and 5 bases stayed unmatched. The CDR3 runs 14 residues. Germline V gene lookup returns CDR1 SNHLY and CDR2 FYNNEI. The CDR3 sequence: CASPGTSGTYEQYF. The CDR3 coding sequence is TGTGCCAGCCCCGGGACTAGCGGTACCTACGAGCAGTACTTC.

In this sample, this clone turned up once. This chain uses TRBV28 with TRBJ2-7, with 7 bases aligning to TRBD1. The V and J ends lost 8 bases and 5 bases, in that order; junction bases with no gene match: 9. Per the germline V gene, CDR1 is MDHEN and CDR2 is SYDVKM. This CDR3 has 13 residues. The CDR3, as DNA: TGTGCCAGCCTCGACAGGGAAAAGGACGAGCAGTACTTC. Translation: CASLDREKDEQYF.

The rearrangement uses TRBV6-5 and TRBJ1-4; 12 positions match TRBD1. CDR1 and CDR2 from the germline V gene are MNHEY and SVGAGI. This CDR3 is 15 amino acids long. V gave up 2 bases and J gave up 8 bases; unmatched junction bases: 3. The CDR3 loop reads CASSYRGQGAEKLFF. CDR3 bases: TGTGCCAGCAGTTACCGGGGACAGGGGGCGGAAAAACTGTTTTTT.

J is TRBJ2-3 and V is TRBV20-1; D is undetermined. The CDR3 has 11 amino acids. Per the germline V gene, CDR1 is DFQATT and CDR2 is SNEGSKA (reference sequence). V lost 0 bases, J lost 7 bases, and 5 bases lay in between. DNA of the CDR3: TGCAGTGCTAGAGACGTGAATACGCAGTATTTT. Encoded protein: CSARDVNTQYF.

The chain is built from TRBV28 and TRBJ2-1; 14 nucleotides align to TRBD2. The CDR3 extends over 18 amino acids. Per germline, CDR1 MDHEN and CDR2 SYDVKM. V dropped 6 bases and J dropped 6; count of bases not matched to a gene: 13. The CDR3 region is CASRAGLAGVSVANEQFF. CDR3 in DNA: TGTGCCAGCAGGGCGGGACTAGCGGGAGTTTCAGTCGCCAATGAGCAGTTCTTC.

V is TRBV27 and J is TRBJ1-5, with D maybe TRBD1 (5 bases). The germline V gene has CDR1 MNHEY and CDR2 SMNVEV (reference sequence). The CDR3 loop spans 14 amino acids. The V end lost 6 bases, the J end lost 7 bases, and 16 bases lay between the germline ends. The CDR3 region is CASSFDSVGQPQHF. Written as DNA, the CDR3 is TGTGCCAGCAGCTTCGACAGTGTCGGCCAGCCCCAGCATTTT.

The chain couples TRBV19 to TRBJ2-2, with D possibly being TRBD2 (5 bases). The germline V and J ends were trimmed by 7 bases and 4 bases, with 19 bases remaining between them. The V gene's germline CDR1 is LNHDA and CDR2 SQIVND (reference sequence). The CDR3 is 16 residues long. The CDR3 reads CASTPLRENFTGELFF. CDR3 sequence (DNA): TGTGCCAGTACCCCCCTTCGGGAAAATTTCACCGGGGAGCTGTTTTTT.

The DNA for the CDR3 is TGTGCCAGCAGACTCGGCGGATCGGAGGATCAGCCCCAGCATTTT. Protein sequence: CASRLGGSEDQPQHF. This rearrangement joins TRBV6-5 to TRBJ1-5; no firm D call. V was pared by 6 bases and J by 5 bases, with 17 bases between. The CDR3 runs to 15 residues. The germline gives CDR1 MNHEY, CDR2 SVGAGI.

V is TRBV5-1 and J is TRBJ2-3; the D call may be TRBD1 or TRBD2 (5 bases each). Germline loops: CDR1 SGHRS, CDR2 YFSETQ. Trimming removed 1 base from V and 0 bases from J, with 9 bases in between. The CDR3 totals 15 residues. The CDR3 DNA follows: TGCGCCAGCAGCTTGCCAGGGAGAAGCACAGATACGCAGTATTTT. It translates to CASSLPGRSTDTQYF.

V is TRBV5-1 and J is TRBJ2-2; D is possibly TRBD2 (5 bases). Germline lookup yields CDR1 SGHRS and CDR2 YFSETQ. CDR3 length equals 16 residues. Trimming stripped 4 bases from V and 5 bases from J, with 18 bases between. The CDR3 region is CASSDTSGEWTGELFF. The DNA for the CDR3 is TGCGCCAGCAGCGATACGAGTGGGGAGTGGACCGGGGAGCTGTTTTTT.

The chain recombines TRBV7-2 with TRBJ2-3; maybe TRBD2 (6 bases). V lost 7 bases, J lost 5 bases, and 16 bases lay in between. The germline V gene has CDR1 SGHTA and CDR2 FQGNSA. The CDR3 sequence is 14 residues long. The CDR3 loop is CASILGGGGDTQYF. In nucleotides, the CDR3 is TGTGCCAGCATCCTGGGGGGTGGCGGAGATACGCAGTATTTT. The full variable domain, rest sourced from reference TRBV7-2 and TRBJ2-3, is GAGVSQSPSNKVTEKGKDVELRCDPISGHTALYWYRQSLGQGLEFLIYFQGNSAPDKSGLPSDRFSAERTGGSVSTLTIQRTQQEDSAVYLCASILGGGGDTQYFGPGTRLTVL.

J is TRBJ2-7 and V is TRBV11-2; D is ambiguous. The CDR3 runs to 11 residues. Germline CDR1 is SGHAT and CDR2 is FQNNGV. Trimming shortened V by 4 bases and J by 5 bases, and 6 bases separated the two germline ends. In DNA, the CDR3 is TGTGCCAGCAGCTGGTCTGACGAGCAGTACTTC. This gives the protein CASSWSDEQYF. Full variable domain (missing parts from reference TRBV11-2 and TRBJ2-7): EAGVAQSPRYKIIEKRQSVAFWCNPISGHATLYWYQQILGQGPKLLIQFQNNGVVDDSQLPKDRFSAERLKGVDSTLKIQPAKLEDSAVYLCASSWSDEQYFGPGTRLTVT.

This chain's CDR3 is CSVGQADSGANVLTF. CDR3 DNA: TGCAGCGTTGGACAGGCGGACTCTGGGGCCAACGTCCTGACTTTC. The chain recombines TRBV29-1 with TRBJ2-6; a possible D gene is TRBD1 (6 bases). The V gene's germline CDR1 is SQVTM and CDR2 ANQGSEA. Deletions cut 4 bases from V and 0 bases from J, with 10 bases between. CDR3 length equals 15 residues.

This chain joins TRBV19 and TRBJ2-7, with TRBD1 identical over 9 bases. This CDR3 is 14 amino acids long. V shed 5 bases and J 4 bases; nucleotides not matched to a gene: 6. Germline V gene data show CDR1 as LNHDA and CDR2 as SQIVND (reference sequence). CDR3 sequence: CASSSRDREYEQYF. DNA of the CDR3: TGTGCCAGTAGTTCTCGGGACAGGGAGTACGAGCAGTACTTC.

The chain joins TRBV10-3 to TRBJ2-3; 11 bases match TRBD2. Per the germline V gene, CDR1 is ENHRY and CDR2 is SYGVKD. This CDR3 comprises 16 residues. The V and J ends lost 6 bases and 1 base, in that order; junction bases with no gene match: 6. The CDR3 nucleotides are TGTGCCATCAGACCCCTACTAGCGGGAGGCACAGATACGCAGTATTTT. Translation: CAIRPLLAGGTDTQYF.

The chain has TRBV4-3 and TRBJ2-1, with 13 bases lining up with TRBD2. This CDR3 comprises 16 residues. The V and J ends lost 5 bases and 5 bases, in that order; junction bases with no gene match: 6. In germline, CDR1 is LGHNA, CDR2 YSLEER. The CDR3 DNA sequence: TGCGCCAGCAGCTATTCGGGACTAGCGGGAAACAATGAGCAGTTCTTC. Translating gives CASSYSGLAGNNEQFF.

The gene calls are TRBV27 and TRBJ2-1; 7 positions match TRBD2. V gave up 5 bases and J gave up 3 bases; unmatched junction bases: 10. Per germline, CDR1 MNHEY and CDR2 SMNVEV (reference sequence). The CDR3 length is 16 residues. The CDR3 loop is CASSVLARPNYNEQFF. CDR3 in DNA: TGTGCCAGCAGTGTACTAGCGCGCCCAAACTACAATGAGCAGTTCTTC.

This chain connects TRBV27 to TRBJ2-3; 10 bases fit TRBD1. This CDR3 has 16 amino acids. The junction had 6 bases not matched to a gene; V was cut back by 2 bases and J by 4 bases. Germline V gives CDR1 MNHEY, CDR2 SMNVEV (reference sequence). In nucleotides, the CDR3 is TGTGCCAGCAGTTTAATTAGGACAGGGGGGCCAGATACGCAGTATTTT. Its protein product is CASSLIRTGGPDTQYF.

The CDR3 nucleotides are TGCGCCAGCAGCCAAGGTTATCGGTTCAATGAGCAGTTCTTC. Protein: CASSQGYRFNEQFF. The rearrangement links TRBV4-1 to TRBJ2-1; no definite D call. CDR3 size: 14 residues. Germline V lookup: CDR1 MGHRA, CDR2 YSYEKL. Trimming cost V 1 base and J 6 bases, with 10 bases left between them.